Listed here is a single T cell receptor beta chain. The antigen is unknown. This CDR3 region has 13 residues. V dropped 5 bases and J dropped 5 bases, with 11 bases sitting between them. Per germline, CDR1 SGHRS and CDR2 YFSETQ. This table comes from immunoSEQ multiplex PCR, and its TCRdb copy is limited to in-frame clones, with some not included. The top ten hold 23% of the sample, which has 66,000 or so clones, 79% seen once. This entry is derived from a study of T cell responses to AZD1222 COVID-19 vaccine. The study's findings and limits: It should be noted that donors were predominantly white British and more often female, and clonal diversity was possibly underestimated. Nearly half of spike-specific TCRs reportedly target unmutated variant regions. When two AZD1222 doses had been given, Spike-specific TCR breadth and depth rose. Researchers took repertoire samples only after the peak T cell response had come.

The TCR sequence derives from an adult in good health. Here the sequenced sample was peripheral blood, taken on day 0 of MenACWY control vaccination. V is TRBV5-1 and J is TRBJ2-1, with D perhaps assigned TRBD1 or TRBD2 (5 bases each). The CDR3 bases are TGCGCCAGCAGAAGGGGACCCGACAATGAGCAGTTCTTC. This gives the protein CASRRGPDNEQFF.